This T cell receptor (beta chain) was recorded in a study of blood T cell repertoires in COVID-19. Germline V gene lookup returns CDR1 SGHRS and CDR2 YFSETQ. This CDR3 comprises 15 residues. J was trimmed by 4 bases and V by 8 bases; bases with no gene match: 9. Profiled with immunoSEQ multiplex PCR; TCRdb holds only in-frame clones, not every one. The table shows about 150,000 clones, with approximately 86% occurring only once. The TCR originated in a woman aged 65 to 85 with acute or convalescent COVID-19. The material sequenced was peripheral blood. The chain is built from TRBV5-1 and TRBJ2-1; the match to TRBD1 covers 10 bases. Here the CDR3 reads CASNRDRGGYNEQFF. The CDR3 DNA sequence: TGCGCCAGTAACCGGGACAGGGGTGGATACAATGAGCAGTTCTTC.